What follows are 30 T cell receptor beta chains derived from one specimen sequenced in a study of T cell changes during pregnancy in multiple sclerosis. Assay: immunoSEQ multiplex PCR; the TCRdb copy retains only in-frame clones and omits some. The data show tens of thousands of clones, around 94% seen once. Specimen: peripheral blood, collected in the third trimester of pregnancy. The receptors originated from a female donor in good health, enrolled as a control in a pregnancy study.

A single count supports this clone. The genes are TRBV14 and TRBJ2-5; 10 bases agree with TRBD1. J was trimmed by 4 bases and V by 0 bases; bases with no gene match: 11. The germline V gene has CDR1 SGHDN and CDR2 FVKESK. The CDR3 spans 18 residues. CDR3 sequence reads: CASSQDFWTGGGRETQYF. CDR3 DNA sequence: TGTGCCAGCAGCCAAGATTTCTGGACAGGGGGAGGTCGAGAGACCCAGTACTTC. The full variable domain, its missing parts supplied by reference TRBV14 and TRBJ2-5, is EAGVTQFPSHSVIEKGQTVTLRCDPISGHDNLYWYRRVMGKEIKFLLHFVKESKQDESGMPNNRFLAERTGGTYSTLKVQPAELEDSGVYFCASSQDFWTGGGRETQYFGPGTRLLVL.

The sample holds one count of this clone. The chain is built from TRBV5-6 and TRBJ2-5; tentatively, D is TRBD1 (5 bases). V gave up 7 bases and J gave up 1 base, with 11 bases separating them. The CDR3 spans 13 residues. Germline V lookup: CDR1 SGHDT, CDR2 YYEEEE. This CDR3 reads CASCRQRQETQYF. CDR3 sequence (DNA): TGTGCCAGCTGCAGACAGCGCCAAGAGACCCAGTACTTC.

J is TRBJ2-2 and V is TRBV5-1; 10 bases are a match to TRBD1. The ends lost 1 base at V and 6 bases at J; junction bases unmatched: 3. The CDR3 extends over 15 amino acids. Germline V CDR1 and CDR2: SGHRS, YFSETQ. The CDR3 protein is CASSLWGQGSGELFF. The DNA for the CDR3 is TGCGCCAGCAGCTTGTGGGGACAGGGGTCCGGGGAGCTGTTTTTT.

V is TRBV10-3 and J is TRBJ1-1; D possibly corresponds to TRBD1 (5 bases). Germline CDR1 is ENHRY and CDR2 is SYGVKD. V was pared by 10 bases and J by 1 base, with 16 bases between. This CDR3 is 14 amino acids long. The CDR3: CASRAGPGNTEAFF. CDR3 sequence (DNA): TGTGCCAGTCGTGCGGGGCCAGGGAACACTGAAGCTTTCTTT.

This chain connects TRBV9 to TRBJ2-5; 11 bases agree with TRBD2. Germline lookup yields CDR1 SGDLS and CDR2 YYNGEE. The CDR3 has 16 residues. V shed 0 bases, J shed 5 bases, and the junction held 6 bases outside the gene matches. CDR3 region: CASSVGLAGRDETQYF. The DNA of the CDR3 is TGTGCCAGCAGCGTAGGACTAGCGGGAAGGGATGAGACCCAGTACTTC.

J is TRBJ1-2 and V is TRBV11-2; 9 bases line up with TRBD1. CDR1 is SGHAT, CDR2 FQNNGV, per germline. This CDR3 comprises 16 residues. The V and J ends lost 5 bases and 6 bases, in that order; junction bases with no gene match: 13. The CDR3 here is CASSQGQGTYINGYTF. Written as DNA, the CDR3 is TGTGCCAGCAGCCAGGGACAGGGTACTTACATTAATGGCTACACCTTC.

V is TRBV10-3 and J is TRBJ2-2; 11 nucleotides agree with TRBD2. CDR3 length: 16 amino acids. Germline V gives CDR1 ENHRY, CDR2 SYGVKD. V trimming: 5 bases; J trimming: 0 bases; junction bases outside the gene matches: 2. The CDR3 reads CAISYSGRANTGELFF. Written as DNA, the CDR3 is TGTGCCATCAGTTATAGCGGGAGGGCGAACACCGGGGAGCTGTTTTTT.

The chain carries TRBV5-5 and TRBJ2-7, with TRBD1 identical over 7 bases. Germline V lookup: CDR1 SGHKS, CDR2 YYEKEE (reference sequence). The CDR3 has 16 residues. With 0 bases clipped from V and 5 bases from J, the junction kept 11 bases outside the gene matches. CDR3 sequence: CASSLVQTGARDEQYF. The CDR3 DNA follows: TGTGCCAGCAGCTTGGTCCAAACAGGGGCTAGAGACGAGCAGTACTTC.

CDR3 coding DNA: TGTGCCAGTAGTATGGGGCCAGGGCGCAATCAGCCCCAGCATTTT. Protein: CASSMGPGRNQPQHF. This chain connects TRBV19 to TRBJ1-5; D perhaps matches TRBD1 (5 bases). CDR3 length equals 15 residues. Germline loops: CDR1 LNHDA, CDR2 SQIVND (reference sequence). V lost 3 bases and J 2 bases, leaving 11 bases between the germline ends. Variable domain in full (rest from reference TRBV19 and TRBJ1-5): DGGITQSPKYLFRKEGQNVTLSCEQNLNHDAMYWYRQDPGQGLRLIYYSQIVNDFQKGDIAEGYSVSREKKESFPLTVTSAQKNPTAFYLCASSMGPGRNQPQHFGDGTRLSIL.

The V call is TRBV11-2, the J call TRBJ2-1; D may be TRBD2 (6 bases). Trimming took off 1 base at V and 8 bases at J, with 12 bases between the two ends. Germline assignment: CDR1 SGHAT and CDR2 FQNNGV. The length of the CDR3 is 14 residues. The CDR3 sequence: CASSLAGDNYEQFF. The CDR3, as DNA: TGTGCCAGCAGCTTAGCGGGAGATAACTATGAGCAGTTCTTC.

V gene TRBV4-3 combines with J gene TRBJ2-1, with 8 bases identical to TRBD2. CDR1 is LGHNA and CDR2 is YSLEER in the germline V gene. The trim removed 3 bases at V and 4 bases at J, leaving 8 bases unmatched. This CDR3 is built from 16 residues. This chain's CDR3 is CASSHDPAGGYNEQFF. The CDR3, as DNA: TGCGCCAGCAGCCATGACCCGGCGGGGGGATACAATGAGCAGTTCTTC.

The chain combines TRBV12-1 with TRBJ1-3; the D segment call TRBD1 is taken from the table without a DNA check. TRBV12-1 corresponds to a pseudogene. The CDR3 is 16 residues long. The CDR3 is CASRDTDRGSGNTIYF. In DNA form, the CDR3 reads TGTGCCAGCAGAGACACGGACAGGGGCTCTGGAAACACCATATATTTT.

This chain links TRBV4-1 with TRBJ1-1; D perhaps matches TRBD1 (5 bases). The V end was cut by 7 bases, the J end by 0 bases, with 21 bases between. Germline V gives CDR1 MGHRA, CDR2 YSYEKL. The CDR3 totals 17 residues. The CDR3 DNA sequence: TGCGCCAGCACGGTTCAGGGTGTGGCTTGGATGAACACTGAAGCTTTCTTT. Amino acid sequence: CASTVQGVAWMNTEAFF.

J is TRBJ2-5 and V is TRBV7-3, with TRBD2 identical over 10 bases. Per germline, CDR1 SGHTA and CDR2 FQGTGA. Germline trimming cut 2 bases from V and 4 bases from J; bases unmatched to any gene: 10. CDR3 length: 17 amino acids. DNA of the CDR3: TGTGCCAGCAGCTTAGGTAGCGGGGGGCCAGGGGGAGAGACCCAGTACTTC. Its protein is CASSLGSGGPGGETQYF.

The chain recombines TRBV12-5 with TRBJ2-1; possible D gene TRBD2, 5 bases. The CDR3 runs to 13 residues. Germline V gene sequence: CDR1 LGHNT, CDR2 FRNRAP. V lost 2 bases to trimming and J lost 6 bases, with 8 bases between them. The CDR3, as DNA: TGTGCTAGTGGTTTGCTTAGCGCCAATGAGCAGTTCTTC. This translates into CASGLLSANEQFF.

The chain is built from TRBV7-9 and TRBJ1-4, with 8 bases matching TRBD1. This CDR3 is 16 amino acids long. CDR1 and CDR2 (germline): SEHNR, FQNEAQ (reference sequence). V gave up 0 bases and J gave up 7 bases; unmatched junction bases: 7. CDR3 protein: CASSLARTGLGEKLFF. As DNA, the CDR3 is TGTGCCAGCAGCTTAGCGCGGACAGGGCTCGGTGAAAAACTGTTTTTT.

The chain is built from TRBV10-2 and TRBJ1-2; the match to TRBD1 covers 8 bases. This CDR3 spans 13 amino acids. Per the germline V gene, CDR1 is WSHSY and CDR2 is SAAADI. Losses at the gene ends were 4 bases for V and 8 bases for J; bases not matched to a gene: 6. The CDR3 spells CASSAPGGEGYTF. The DNA of the CDR3 is TGCGCCAGCAGTGCTCCAGGGGGCGAAGGCTACACCTTC.

This chain joins TRBV5-4 and TRBJ1-2; 10 positions match TRBD1. CDR1 and CDR2 from the germline V gene are SGHNT and YYREEE (reference sequence). V lost 4 bases, J lost 8 bases, and 5 bases stayed unmatched. The CDR3 is 13 amino acids. The CDR3 DNA is TGTGCCAGCAGCCGACAGGGGGCTTGGGGCTACACCTTC. Its translation: CASSRQGAWGYTF.

This chain joins TRBV9 and TRBJ1-6; no definite D call. The CDR3 runs 15 residues. The germline V gene encodes CDR1 SGDLS and CDR2 YYNGEE. Trimming took off 2 bases at V and 6 bases at J, with 12 bases between the two ends. The CDR3 bases are TGTGCCAGCAGCGTGCGGGGAGAGGGTAATTCACCCCTCCACTTT. Its translation: CASSVRGEGNSPLHF.

The V and J genes are TRBV6-1 and TRBJ1-5; D remains ambiguous. This CDR3 is built from 16 residues. The germline V and J ends were trimmed by 0 bases and 1 base, with 10 bases remaining between them. Germline V gene lookup returns CDR1 MNHNS and CDR2 SASEGT. CDR3 DNA: TGTGCCAGCAGTGAAGCCCCGGGTCTGAGCAATCAGCCCCAGCATTTT. Translating gives CASSEAPGLSNQPQHF.

V gene TRBV30 combines with J gene TRBJ2-2, with unresolved D. Germline lookup yields CDR1 GTSNPN and CDR2 SVGIG (reference sequence). V was cut by 2 bases and J by 5 bases, with 12 bases left in between. CDR3 size: 14 residues. The CDR3 reads CAWSRPPRTGELFF. In DNA, the CDR3 is TGTGCCTGGAGTCGGCCCCCCAGGACCGGGGAGCTGTTTTTT.

The CDR3 bases are TGTGCCAGCAGCGTAGTTTGGGCCGGAGATACGCAGTATTTT. This sequence encodes CASSVVWAGDTQYF. This chain joins TRBV9 and TRBJ2-3; D is ambiguous. The CDR3 consists of 14 residues. Trimming left V 0 bases short and J 5 bases short, with 10 bases between. CDR1 is SGDLS, CDR2 YYNGEE, per germline.

V is TRBV28 and J is TRBJ2-5; weak D call: TRBD1 (6 bases). CDR3 length: 16 amino acids. The V and J ends lost 4 bases and 2 bases respectively, with 17 bases between them. The germline V gene encodes CDR1 MDHEN and CDR2 SYDVKM. In DNA, the CDR3 is TGTGCCAGCAGTTCCCCCGCAGGGGTTCGGCAAGAGACCCAGTACTTC. This encodes CASSSPAGVRQETQYF.

The gene calls are TRBV5-4 and TRBJ2-1; the match to TRBD1 covers 7 bases. This CDR3 is 15 amino acids long. V shed 3 bases, J shed 5 bases, and the junction held 8 bases outside the gene matches. Germline assignment: CDR1 SGHNT and CDR2 YYREEE (reference sequence). The CDR3 spells CASSSDPGTDNEQFF. The CDR3, as DNA: TGTGCCAGCAGCTCTGACCCCGGGACAGACAATGAGCAGTTCTTC.

CDR3 sequence (DNA): TGCGCCAGCACTATCGGTGGGACCGGGACAGCCTCCTACGAGCAGTACTTC. Residues: CASTIGGTGTASYEQYF. The V call is TRBV5-1, the J call TRBJ2-7, with 7 bases aligning to TRBD1. Germline CDR1 and CDR2: SGHRS and YFSETQ. The CDR3 loop spans 17 amino acids. Germline trimming cut 6 bases from V and 0 bases from J; bases unmatched to any gene: 15. The full variable domain, in which reference TRBV5-1 and TRBJ2-7 provide the parts outside the CDR3, is KAGVTQTPRYLIKTRGQQVTLSCSPISGHRSVSWYQQTPGQGLQFLFEYFSETQRNKGNFPGRFSGRQFSNSRSEMNVSTLELGDSALYLCASTIGGTGTASYEQYFGPGTRLTVT.

The chain uses TRBV6-5 and TRBJ2-1, with 9 bases matching TRBD2. The CDR3 loop spans 15 amino acids. The junction had 7 bases not matched to a gene; V was cut back by 6 bases and J by 4 bases. CDR1 and CDR2 (germline): MNHEY, SVGAGI. CDR3 in DNA: TGTGCCAGCAGCCTGGGACTAGCTTTGTACAATGAGCAGTTCTTC. This sequence encodes CASSLGLALYNEQFF.

The chain is built from TRBV30 and TRBJ1-3; no reliable D call. CDR1 is GTSNPN, CDR2 SVGIG, per germline (reference sequence). This CDR3 has 15 residues. The V end lost 5 bases, the J end lost 5 bases, and 19 bases lay between the germline ends. This CDR3 reads CAWAPPGFERNTIYF. In DNA form, the CDR3 reads TGTGCCTGGGCCCCCCCCGGGTTTGAAAGAAACACCATATATTTT.

This chain uses TRBV15 with TRBJ2-2, with 8 bases fitting TRBD2. V lost 5 bases to trimming and J lost 2 bases; unmatched junction nucleotides: 7. CDR1 is LNHNV and CDR2 is YYDKDF in the germline V gene (reference sequence). This CDR3 has 16 residues. The CDR3 is CATSGRLASNTGELFF. The CDR3 DNA is TGTGCCACCAGCGGCCGACTAGCGAGTAACACCGGGGAGCTGTTTTTT. The variable domain in full, with the rest retrieved from reference TRBV15 and TRBJ2-2, is DAMVIQNPRYQVTQFGKPVTLSCSQTLNHNVMYWYQQKSSQAPKLLFHYYDKDFNNEADTPDNFQSRRPNTSFCFLDIRSPGLGDTAMYLCATSGRLASNTGELFFGEGSRLTVL.

J is TRBJ2-1 and V is TRBV5-1; D gene unclear. The ends were cut back, 0 bases at V and 6 bases at J, with 10 bases in the middle. Germline loops: CDR1 SGHRS, CDR2 YFSETQ. The CDR3 loop spans 14 amino acids. The CDR3 reads CASSLAWSVNEQFF. The CDR3 region has the DNA TGCGCCAGCAGCTTGGCCTGGTCAGTCAATGAGCAGTTCTTC.

The chain employs TRBV6-5 and TRBJ2-5, with D perhaps matching TRBD1 (6 bases). The tail of the sequence fits TRBJ2-7 better, so the J call may be wrong. Germline lookup yields CDR1 MNHEY and CDR2 SVGAGI. The CDR3 totals 14 residues. CDR3 bases: TGTGCCAGCAGTTCCTGGGACACCAACTACGAGCAGTACTTC. Its translation: CASSSWDTNYEQYF.